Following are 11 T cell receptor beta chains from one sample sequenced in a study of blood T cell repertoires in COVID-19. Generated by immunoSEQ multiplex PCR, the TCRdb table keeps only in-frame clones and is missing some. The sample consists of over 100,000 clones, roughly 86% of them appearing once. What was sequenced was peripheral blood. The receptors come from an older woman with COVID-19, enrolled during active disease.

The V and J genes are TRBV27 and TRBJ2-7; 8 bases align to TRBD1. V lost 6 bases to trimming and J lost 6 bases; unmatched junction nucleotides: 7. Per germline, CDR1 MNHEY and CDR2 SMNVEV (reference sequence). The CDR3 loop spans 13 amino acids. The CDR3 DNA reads TGTGCCAGCAGAAAACAGGGGGTGGGCGAGCAGTACTTC. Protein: CASRKQGVGEQYF.

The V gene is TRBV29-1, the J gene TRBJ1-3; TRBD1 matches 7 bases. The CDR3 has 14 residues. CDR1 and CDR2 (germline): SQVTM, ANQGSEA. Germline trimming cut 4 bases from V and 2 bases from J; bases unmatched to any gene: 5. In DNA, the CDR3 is TGCAGCGTTGGACAGGGAGGTCCTGGAAACACCATATATTTT. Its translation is CSVGQGGPGNTIYF.

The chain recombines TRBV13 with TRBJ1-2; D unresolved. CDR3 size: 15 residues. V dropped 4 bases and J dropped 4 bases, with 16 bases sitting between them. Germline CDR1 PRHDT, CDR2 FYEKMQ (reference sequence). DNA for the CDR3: TGTGCCAGCAGCTCCTCCCTAGGTAGGAGCTATGGCTACACCTTC. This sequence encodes CASSSSLGRSYGYTF. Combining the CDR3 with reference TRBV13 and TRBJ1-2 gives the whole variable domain AAGVIQSPRHLIKEKRETATLKCYPIPRHDTVYWYQQGPGQDPQFLISFYEKMQSDKGSIPDRFSAQQFSDYHSELNMSSLELGDSALYFCASSSSLGRSYGYTFGSGTRLTVV.

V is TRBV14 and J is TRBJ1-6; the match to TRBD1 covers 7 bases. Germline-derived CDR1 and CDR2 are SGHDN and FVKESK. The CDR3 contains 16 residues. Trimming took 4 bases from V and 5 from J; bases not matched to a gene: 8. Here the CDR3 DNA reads TGTGCCAGCAGCCCGCGTACCGGGACAGATAATTCACCCCTCCACTTT. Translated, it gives CASSPRTGTDNSPLHF.

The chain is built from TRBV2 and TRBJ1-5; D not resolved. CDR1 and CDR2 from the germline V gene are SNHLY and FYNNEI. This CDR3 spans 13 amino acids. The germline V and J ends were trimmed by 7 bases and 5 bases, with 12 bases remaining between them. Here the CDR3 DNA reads TGTGCCAGCACGCGGGGATTGGATCAGCCCCAGCATTTT. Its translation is CASTRGLDQPQHF.

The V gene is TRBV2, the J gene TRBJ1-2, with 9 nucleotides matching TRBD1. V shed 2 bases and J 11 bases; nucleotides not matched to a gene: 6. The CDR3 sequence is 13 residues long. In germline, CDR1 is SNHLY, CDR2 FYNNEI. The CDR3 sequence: CASSEFGQGRYTF. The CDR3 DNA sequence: TGTGCCAGCAGTGAATTTGGACAGGGGAGGTACACCTTC.

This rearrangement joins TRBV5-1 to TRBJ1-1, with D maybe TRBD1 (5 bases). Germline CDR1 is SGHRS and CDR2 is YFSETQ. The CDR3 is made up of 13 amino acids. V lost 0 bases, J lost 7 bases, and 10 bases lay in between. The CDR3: CASSLAGGNEAFF. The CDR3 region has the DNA TGCGCCAGCAGCTTGGCCGGGGGGAATGAAGCTTTCTTT.

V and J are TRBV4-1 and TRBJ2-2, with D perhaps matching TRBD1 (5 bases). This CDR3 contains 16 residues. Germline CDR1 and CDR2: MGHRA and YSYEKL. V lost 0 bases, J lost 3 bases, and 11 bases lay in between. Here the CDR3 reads CASSQDAGADTGELFF. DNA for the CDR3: TGCGCCAGCAGCCAAGACGCTGGGGCGGACACCGGGGAGCTGTTTTTT.

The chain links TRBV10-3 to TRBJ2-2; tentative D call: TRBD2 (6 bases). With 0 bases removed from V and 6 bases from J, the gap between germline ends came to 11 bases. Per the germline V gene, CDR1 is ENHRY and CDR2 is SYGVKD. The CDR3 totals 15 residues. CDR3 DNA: TGTGCCATCAGTGAGTCGAGCTCTAGCGCCGGGGAGCTGTTTTTT. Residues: CAISESSSSAGELFF.

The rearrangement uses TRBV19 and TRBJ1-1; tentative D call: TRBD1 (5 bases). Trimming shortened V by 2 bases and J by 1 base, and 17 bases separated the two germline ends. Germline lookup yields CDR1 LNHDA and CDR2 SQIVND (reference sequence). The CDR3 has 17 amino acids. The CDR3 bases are TGTGCCAGTAGTATACGCCCCCGGTCAGGGAAGAACACTGAAGCTTTCTTT. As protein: CASSIRPRSGKNTEAFF.

The CDR3 DNA reads TGTGCCAGCAGCCTGGGACAGGATGTCTATGGCTACACCTTC. Its translation is CASSLGQDVYGYTF. The J gene is TRBJ1-2, the V gene TRBV7-2, with TRBD1 matching 8 bases. The germline V gene encodes CDR1 SGHTA and CDR2 FQGNSA. This CDR3 spans 14 amino acids. V shed 5 bases and J 4 bases; nucleotides not matched to a gene: 6.